The rows below give T cell receptor beta chains drawn from one sample of a study of cytomegalovirus exposure and HLA in healthy donors. Data came from immunoSEQ multiplex PCR; TCRdb stores just in-frame clones and leaves some out. The table has roughly 150,000 clones, 65% to 75% seen once. Sequenced input: PBMCs. The receptors here all came from a man aged 60 to 69 in good health and CMV-seronegative. Both conserved end residues are trimmed from each CDR3. The order of the fields is J gene, CDR3 length, V gene, clone size, CDR3 protein. Clone size is shown for a subset of rows, as once, few, many or a class of expanded clone.

J gene: TRBJ1-4
CDR3 length: 11
V gene: TRBV7-2
clone size: .
CDR3 protein: ASSLDTLGKLF

J gene: TRBJ2-3
CDR3 length: 14
V gene: TRBV28
clone size: .
CDR3 protein: ASSSIGTGVLDTQY

J gene: TRBJ2-1
CDR3 length: 14
V gene: TRBV28
clone size: few
CDR3 protein: ASNGPLGFSDNEQF

J gene: TRBJ1-1
CDR3 length: 13
V gene: TRBV28
clone size: .
CDR3 protein: ASSLEGGRRTEAF

J gene: TRBJ1-5
CDR3 length: 14
V gene: TRBV6-1
clone size: .
CDR3 protein: ASSEKGLAGYQPQH

J gene: TRBJ1-4
CDR3 length: 14
V gene: TRBV27
clone size: .
CDR3 protein: ASSFQGAGSNEKLF

J gene: TRBJ2-7
CDR3 length: 11
V gene: TRBV10-3
clone size: .
CDR3 protein: AISLGTAYEQY

J gene: TRBJ2-5
CDR3 length: 13
V gene: TRBV5-1
clone size: .
CDR3 protein: ASSLSGAIQETQY

J gene: TRBJ1-2
CDR3 length: 12
V gene: TRBV7-9
clone size: .
CDR3 protein: ASSAQGWIDGYT

J gene: TRBJ2-5
CDR3 length: 14
V gene: TRBV9
clone size: .
CDR3 protein: ASSAGTSGTQETQY

J gene: TRBJ2-3
CDR3 length: 13
V gene: TRBV5-1
clone size: .
CDR3 protein: ASSLQGRSTDTQY

J gene: TRBJ2-5
CDR3 length: 11
V gene: TRBV7-2
clone size: .
CDR3 protein: ASSWTSKGTQY

J gene: TRBJ2-7
CDR3 length: 13
V gene: TRBV7-7
clone size: .
CDR3 protein: ASSLSGDKGARQY

J gene: TRBJ2-7
CDR3 length: 13
V gene: TRBV7-9
clone size: .
CDR3 protein: ASSVPGGTRDEQY

J gene: TRBJ2-3
CDR3 length: 14
V gene: TRBV13
clone size: .
CDR3 protein: ASSARLAGTTDTQY

J gene: TRBJ1-3
CDR3 length: 13
V gene: TRBV5-1
clone size: .
CDR3 protein: ASSPGGVTGNTIY